This T cell receptor (beta chain) was documented in a study of blood T cell repertoires in COVID-19. On the study more broadly: T cells, B-cell-depleted T cells, or PBMCs provided the cDNA or gDNA that served as material.

This CDR3 contains 15 residues. CDR1 and CDR2 from the germline V gene are SGHNT and YYREEE (reference sequence). V lost 1 base to trimming and J lost 2 bases, with 10 bases between them. Per the original data handling: Amplification of reference gene primers provided the estimated nucleated cell counts. Assay used: immunoSEQ multiplex PCR; TCRdb lists only in-frame clones, some missing. For V, J and clone size, that table is used; D and trimming come from the DNA. The repertoire consists of approximately 100,000 clones, with roughly 90% occurring once and the leading ten covering about 1%. The gene calls are TRBV5-4 and TRBJ2-1; D might be TRBD1 (5 bases). The sequence derives from a man in his 60s with acute or convalescent COVID-19. Sample: peripheral blood. The CDR3 DNA follows: TGTGCCAGCAGCTTGAGGGCAGGGCCCTACAATGAGCAGTTCTTC. Encoded protein: CASSLRAGPYNEQFF.